The entry below gives a single TCR beta chain sequence along with its context. The source of the sample is a study of blood T cell repertoires in COVID-19. Study information: PBMCs, B-cell-depleted T cells, or T cells were the source of the cDNA or gDNA that made up the material.

The data were produced by immunoSEQ multiplex PCR, yet TCRdb's version contains in-frame clones alone and is incomplete. The repertoire has some 250,000 clones, roughly nine tenths of them found once; the top ten carry 1.2%. V was clipped by 3 bases and J by 10 bases, with 18 bases between them. The CDR3 spans 14 residues. Germline V gives CDR1 MNHEY, CDR2 SVGAGI. This rearrangement joins TRBV6-5 to TRBJ1-1; D gene unclear. The sequencing sample was made of PBMCs or T cells enriched from blood (not recorded which). The sequence derives from a human donor in a cohort exposed to, infected with or recovered from COVID-19 (not recorded which). The donor label of this sample is uncertain. The CDR3 sequence is CASSYSAGSVGAFF. The CDR3 DNA reads as TGTGCCAGCAGTTATAGCGCGGGTTCAGTAGGAGCTTTCTTT.